This is a list of T cell receptor beta chains from one sample in a study of T cells in Graves' hyperthyroidism and ophthalmopathy. TCRdb analysed the multiplex PCR reads with MiXCR anew, one entry per CDR3 protein. The data show roughly 360,000 distinct CDR3 sequences, approximately 13% seen once. Sequenced material: blood. These receptors were obtained from a man aged 30 to 39 with Graves' hyperthyroidism that later progressed to Graves' ophthalmopathy. The CDR3 runs from the conserved cysteine through the conserved F or W. A D gene is named only where the DNA matches it firmly. A row's size may be missing; if present it is once, few, many or a size class.

j_call,clone_size,v_call,d_call,cdr3_aa,cdr3_nt
TRBJ2-7,few,TRBV5-1,TRBD2,CASSAGVSSTNSYEQYF,TGCGCCAGCAGCGCGGGGGTGTCTAGCACTAACTCCTACGAGCAGTACTTC
TRBJ1-5,many,TRBV15,-,CATSRDKGSNQPQHF,TGTGCCACCAGCAGAGATAAGGGCAGCAATCAGCCCCAGCATTTT
TRBJ1-5,many,TRBV12-3/TRBV12-4,-,CASSWNPQPQHF,TGTGCCAGCAGTTGGAACCCTCAGCCCCAGCATTTT
TRBJ2-7,many,TRBV7-9,-,CASSPNQEDPYEQYF,TGTGCCAGCAGCCCTAACCAGGAGGACCCCTACGAGCAGTACTTC
TRBJ2-1,few,TRBV24-1,TRBD2,CATSDLRLAGDNEQFF,TGTGCCACCAGTGATTTGAGACTAGCGGGTGATAATGAGCAGTTCTTC
TRBJ1-2,many,TRBV28,TRBD1,CASSLTGGRSDGYTF,TGTGCCAGCAGCCTAACAGGGGGCCGATCGGATGGCTACACCTTC
TRBJ2-3,many,TRBV2,TRBD2,CASSERVAGLADTQYF,TGTGCCAGCAGTGAAAGGGTAGCGGGGTTGGCAGATACGCAGTATTTT
TRBJ2-3,few,TRBV6-1,TRBD1,CASRGTGGHTDTQYF,TGTGCCAGCAGGGGGACAGGGGGACACACAGATACGCAGTATTTT
TRBJ2-7,few,TRBV6-1,-,CASRALLGGREQYF,TGTGCCAGCAGGGCGCTGCTGGGGGGCAGAGAGCAGTACTTC
TRBJ1-5,many,TRBV6-2/TRBV6-3,TRBD1,CASERDRGGQPQHF,TGTGCCAGCGAAAGGGACAGGGGTGGTCAGCCCCAGCATTTT
TRBJ2-7,-,TRBV28,-,CASTGNEQYF,TGTGCCAGCACTGGGAACGAGCAGTACTTC
TRBJ1-1,many,TRBV5-1,-,CASSSGANTEAFF,TGCGCCAGCAGCTCCGGGGCCAACACTGAAGCTTTCTTT
TRBJ2-2,few,TRBV6-1,-,CASSTGMGGTGELFF,TGTGCCAGCAGTACGGGCATGGGCGGAACCGGGGAGCTGTTTTTT
TRBJ2-7,-,TRBV7-9,TRBD2,CASSPGLAGVSPYEQYF,TGTGCCAGCAGCCCGGGACTAGCGGGGGTCTCTCCCTACGAGCAGTACTTC
TRBJ2-1,few,TRBV6-1,-,CASSSDPDNYNEQFF,TGTGCCAGCAGTTCAGATCCGGACAATTACAATGAGCAGTTCTTC
TRBJ1-1,-,TRBV20-1,-,CSARGGGGNTEAFF,TGCAGTGCTAGAGGGGGGGGGGGGAACACTGAAGCTTTCTTT
TRBJ1-6,few,TRBV7-9,-,CASSLGHPYSPLHF,TGTGCCAGCAGCTTAGGACACCCGTATTCACCCCTCCACTTT
TRBJ2-7,many,TRBV7-9,-,CASSLATGREQYF,TGTGCCAGCAGCTTAGCGACGGGGCGGGAGCAGTACTTC
TRBJ2-3,few,TRBV7-9,-,CASSLERSGLSTDTQYF,TGTGCCAGCAGCTTAGAAAGGAGCGGACTCAGCACAGATACGCAGTATTTT
TRBJ1-1,many,TRBV5-5,TRBD1,CASSGRDRRNTEAFF,TGTGCCAGCAGCGGACGGGACAGGAGGAACACTGAAGCTTTCTTT
TRBJ2-7,-,TRBV29-1,TRBD2,CSVGSGRREQYF,TGCAGCGTTGGAAGCGGGAGGCGAGAGCAGTACTTC
TRBJ1-5,many,TRBV20-1,-,CSATTRRDQPQHF,TGCAGTGCCACGACACGGAGGGATCAGCCCCAGCATTTT
TRBJ2-7,-,TRBV7-9,-,CASSRDGGGPSSYEQYF,TGTGCCAGCAGCCGAGACGGAGGGGGCCCGAGCTCCTACGAGCAGTACTTC
TRBJ1-1,few,TRBV5-4,-,CASSLERVFTEAFF,TGTGCCAGCAGCTTGGAACGGGTTTTCACTGAAGCTTTCTTT
TRBJ2-1,-,TRBV11-2,-,CASSLEGFFTDEQFF,TGTGCCAGCAGCTTAGAGGGCTTTTTTACCGATGAGCAGTTCTTC
TRBJ1-2,many,TRBV12-3/TRBV12-4,-,CASSLEGLVSYTF,TGTGCCAGCAGTTTAGAAGGGTTGGTTAGCTACACCTTC
TRBJ1-6,many,TRBV5-5,-,CASSFIDSPLHF,TGTGCCAGCAGCTTTATCGATTCACCCCTCCACTTT
TRBJ2-5,-,TRBV4-1,-,CASSQSSAVQETQYF,TGCGCCAGCAGCCAATCTAGCGCCGTCCAAGAGACCCAGTACTTC
TRBJ2-5,-,TRBV20-1,-,CSARDRVGAFQETQYF,TGCAGTGCTAGAGATCGGGTCGGGGCCTTCCAAGAGACCCAGTACTTC
TRBJ2-7,many,TRBV27,TRBD1,CASGTGNYEQYF,TGTGCCAGCGGGACAGGGAATTACGAGCAGTACTTC
TRBJ2-7,few,TRBV27,-,CASSSQPGYWASYEQYF,TGTGCCAGCAGTTCTCAGCCCGGGTATTGGGCTTCCTACGAGCAGTACTTC
TRBJ1-6,-,TRBV10-2,-,CASAGSTNKYNSPLHF,TGCGCCAGCGCCGGATCAACCAACAAGTATAATTCACCCCTCCACTTT
TRBJ1-1,-,TRBV10-3,-,CAIGLEINTEAFF,TGTGCCATCGGGTTGGAGATTAACACTGAAGCTTTCTTT
TRBJ1-2,many,TRBV7-9,-,CASSLVGDGYTF,TGTGCCAGCAGCTTAGTAGGGGACGGCTACACCTTC
TRBJ1-1,many,TRBV6-1,-,CASSERRSLLNTEAFF,TGTGCCAGCAGTGAACGGAGGAGTCTTCTGAACACTGAAGCTTTCTTT
TRBJ2-7,many,TRBV5-1,TRBD1,CASSWGQGIGGEQYF,TGCGCCAGCAGCTGGGGACAGGGAATTGGAGGCGAGCAGTACTTC
TRBJ1-5,many,TRBV10-3,-,CATKTASNQPQHF,TGTGCCACCAAGACAGCTAGCAATCAGCCCCAGCATTTT
TRBJ1-5,few,TRBV30,-,CAWSVRRGGDQPQHF,TGTGCCTGGAGTGTACGGCGGGGGGGTGATCAGCCCCAGCATTTT
TRBJ2-7,-,TRBV18,-,CASSPPNGALEQYF,TGTGCCAGCTCACCACCGAACGGGGCGCTGGAGCAGTACTTC
TRBJ2-5,-,TRBV29-1,-,CSVEERGGGGETQYF,TGCAGCGTTGAAGAAAGGGGAGGGGGTGGCGAGACCCAGTACTTC
TRBJ1-5,many,TRBV28,-,CASSLGVSNQPQHF,TGTGCCAGCAGTTTAGGGGTGAGCAATCAGCCCCAGCATTTT
TRBJ2-1,many,TRBV11-3,TRBD1,CASSPYRGNEQFF,TGTGCCAGCAGCCCCTACAGGGGCAATGAGCAGTTCTTC
TRBJ2-7,many,TRBV28,TRBD1,CASSSGGQGSYEQYF,TGTGCCAGCAGTTCGGGGGGACAGGGGTCCTACGAGCAGTACTTC
TRBJ2-1,few,TRBV7-8,TRBD1,CASSLARSGTGAYNEQFF,TGTGCCAGCAGCTTAGCGCGTAGTGGGACAGGGGCCTACAATGAGCAGTTCTTC
TRBJ1-6,many,TRBV11-3,TRBD1,CASSFLTGSNSPLHF,TGTGCCAGCAGCTTTTTGACAGGGAGTAATTCACCCCTCCACTTT
TRBJ1-2,-,TRBV3-1,TRBD1,CASSHSTPRDSNYGYTF,TGTGCCAGCAGCCACTCCACGCCCCGGGACAGTAACTATGGCTACACCTTC
TRBJ2-7,many,TRBV5-4,-,CASTTVEEDEQYF,TGTGCCAGCACGACAGTCGAAGAGGACGAGCAGTACTTC
TRBJ2-5,many,TRBV9,-,CASSVGGGGLQETQYF,TGTGCCAGCAGCGTAGGAGGGGGGGGCCTACAAGAGACCCAGTACTTC
TRBJ2-1,-,TRBV20-1,TRBD1,CSARKTGTVFYNEQFF,TGCAGTGCTAGAAAAACCGGGACAGTTTTTTACAATGAGCAGTTCTTC
TRBJ1-1,few,TRBV19,-,CASIPLGFTEAFF,TGTGCCAGTATCCCCTTGGGGTTTACTGAAGCTTTCTTT
TRBJ2-1,few,TRBV19,TRBD2,CASSWGGTPYNEQFF,TGTGCCAGTAGCTGGGGGGGGACCCCCTACAATGAGCAGTTCTTC
TRBJ2-3,many,TRBV20-1,-,CSAISRGPDTQYF,TGCAGTGCTATTTCACGGGGCCCAGATACGCAGTATTTT
TRBJ2-3,many,TRBV20-1,TRBD1,CSAPDRGRGTDTQYF,TGCAGTGCGCCCGACAGGGGGCGGGGGACAGATACGCAGTATTTT
TRBJ2-2,few,TRBV13,-,CASSLRPLSNTGELFF,TGTGCCAGCAGCTTAAGGCCTCTGTCGAACACCGGGGAGCTGTTTTTT
TRBJ1-2,many,TRBV2,-,CASSDLGINYGYTF,TGTGCCAGCAGTGATTTAGGTATTAACTATGGCTACACCTTC
TRBJ1-2,few,TRBV10-2,-,CASSEPTGLQNYGYTF,TGCGCCAGCAGTGAGCCAACAGGGCTCCAGAACTATGGCTACACCTTC
TRBJ2-7,many,TRBV20-1,TRBD2,CSATLQRGRPYEQYF,TGCAGTGCTACCCTCCAGCGGGGCCGCCCCTACGAGCAGTACTTC
TRBJ1-4,many,TRBV9,-,CASSVEGRTEKLFF,TGTGCCAGCAGCGTAGAGGGCAGGACAGAAAAACTGTTTTTT
TRBJ1-3,-,TRBV30,-,CAWSGVPAYSGNTIYF,TGTGCCTGGAGTGGAGTCCCCGCCTACTCTGGAAACACCATATATTTT
TRBJ2-1,many,TRBV28,TRBD2,CASSFLGGGTYNEQFF,TGTGCCAGCAGTTTCTTGGGCGGGGGAACCTACAATGAGCAGTTCTTC